This TCR beta chain was identified in a study of T cell responses to AZD1222 COVID-19 vaccine. Findings and limits, study-wide: Just six people given AZD1222 tested seropositive at baseline. Repertoires were collected only later (after the peak T cell response had occurred). In the spike-specific TCR repertoire, nearly half reportedly target unmutated variant regions. Donors in the cohort were predominantly white British and more often female, and clonal diversity was possibly underestimated.

The CDR3 is 14 residues long. Trimming removed 5 bases from V and 9 bases from J; junction bases left unmatched: 8. From germline, CDR1 is MDHEN and CDR2 SYDVKM. Turning to this clone: Its antigen remains unidentified.

Method: immunoSEQ multiplex PCR; TCRdb's copy keeps in-frame clones and lacks some. The repertoire holds 150,000 to 200,000 clones, with 92% as singletons. The rearrangement uses TRBV28 and TRBJ2-4, with 9 bases fitting TRBD2. This TCR was sampled from an adult in good health. Specimen: peripheral blood, collected on day 0 of MenACWY control vaccination. CDR3 sequence: CASSRRGGDGIQYF. The CDR3 coding sequence is TGTGCCAGCAGTCGGCGGGGGGGTGACGGCATTCAGTACTTC.